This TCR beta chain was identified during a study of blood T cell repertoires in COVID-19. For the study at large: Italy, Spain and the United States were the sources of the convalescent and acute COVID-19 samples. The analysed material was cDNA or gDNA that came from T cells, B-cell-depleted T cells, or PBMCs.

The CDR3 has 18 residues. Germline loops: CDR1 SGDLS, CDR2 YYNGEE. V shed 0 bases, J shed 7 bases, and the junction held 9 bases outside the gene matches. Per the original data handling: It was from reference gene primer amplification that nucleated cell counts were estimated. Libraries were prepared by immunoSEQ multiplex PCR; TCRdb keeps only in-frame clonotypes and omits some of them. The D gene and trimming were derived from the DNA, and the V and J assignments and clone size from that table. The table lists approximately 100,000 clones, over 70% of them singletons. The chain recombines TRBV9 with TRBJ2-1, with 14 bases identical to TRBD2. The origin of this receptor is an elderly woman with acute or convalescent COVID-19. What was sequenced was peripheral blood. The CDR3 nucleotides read TGTGCCAGCAGCGTAGCGGGGACTAGCGGGGGCCAGTGGAATGAGCAGTTCTTC. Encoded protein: CASSVAGTSGGQWNEQFF.